This T cell receptor (beta chain) was identified in a study of cytomegalovirus exposure and HLA in healthy donors. Whole-study results and caveats: In vitro data verified a few CMV-associated chains as specific for CMV antigens. Highly shared sequence variants in one cluster were likely a sequencing artifact.

About this clone: Its specificity is unknown. The junction shows a germline mismatch at one end, possibly a read error.

Primers: 60 Vbeta forward and 13 Jbeta reverse. Authors' analysis steps: Among the unique TCR beta chains that a later analysis counted, about 81 million in all, roughly 11 million were shared. Only in-frame clones appear in the TCRdb table, and some are missing; sequencing was by immunoSEQ multiplex PCR. V and J calls and clone size are those listed in that table; D and trimming were worked out from the DNA. Of approximately 97,000 clones in the sample, roughly 80% are singletons; the top ten hold roughly 9.6%. The V gene's germline CDR1 is LNHDA and CDR2 SQIVND (reference sequence). This CDR3 comprises 16 residues.

The chain has TRBV19 and TRBJ2-6, with D maybe TRBD2 (6 bases). The TCR was taken from a male donor in good health and CMV-seropositive. The material sequenced was PBMCs. In DNA, the CDR3 is TGTGCCACTAGTTCAGTTCGGGGGACCGGGGCCAACGTCCTGACTTTC. Its protein is CATSSVRGTGANVLTF.